This is a list of T cell receptor beta chains from one sample in a study of blood T cell repertoires in COVID-19. Using immunoSEQ multiplex PCR, the repertoire was profiled, and TCRdb retains in-frame clones only, with some absent. The sample records over 55,000 clones, 82% being singletons. The sequenced sample consisted of peripheral blood. These TCRs come from a woman of 80 years or more with acute or convalescent COVID-19. Both conserved end residues are trimmed from each CDR3. Fields, in order: V gene, CDR3 protein.

>TRBV5-8
ASSSVLGQGAVGGYGYT
>TRBV7-9
ASSSPRRGSKNTEAF
>TRBV5-1
ASIDTGPMNTEAF
>TRBV9
ASSVAPRSPDTQY
>TRBV10-3
AISEPHRNSAYEQY
>TRBV9
ASSLIGSGSPYEQY
>TRBV5-1
ASSLGLGGETQY
>TRBV29-1
SVPGPQGNTIY
>TRBV28
ASSLGSSSYEQY
>TRBV5-4
ASTLRGGSNYGYT
>TRBV6-6
ASISRGEGYEKLF
>TRBV28
ASVSTGSVNTEAF
>TRBV2
ASSEQGAQNNEKLF
>TRBV28
ASSLRWEGQETQY
>TRBV6-6
ASSYSLLAGPEEQF
>TRBV9
ASQRELAGNNEQF
>TRBV28
ASSSTDTQY
>TRBV28
ASSLDRDSHEQY
>TRBV19
ASRTGGDSYNEQF
>TRBV30
AWSTGGGPQH
>TRBV3-1/TRBV3-2
ASSHSGNEQF
>TRBV28
ASRQLLGLAGQNEQF
>TRBV11-2
ASSLVGEGLHNEQF
>TRBV2
ASSESGTGIWNTEAF
>TRBV5-1
ASSFNRDTLSLGQF
>TRBV7-9
ASSLGSGTGTNQPQH
>TRBV19
ASSSHQENTEAF
>TRBV7-8
ASSLARGLVQETQY
>TRBV6-2/TRBV6-3
ASSTRDSFTYEQY
>TRBV5-1
ASSLAVASGRGYQETQY
>TRBV7-9
ASSFNAGVNTIY
>TRBV4-2
ASTQAEYNEQF
>TRBV5-4
ASSPGGGVPYEQY
>TRBV5-4
ASSLPGLAGNYEQY